The 30 T cell receptor beta chains below were found in one sample sequenced in a study of cytomegalovirus exposure and HLA in healthy donors. The PCR employed 60 Vbeta primers together with 13 Jbeta primers. Sequenced by immunoSEQ multiplex PCR; TCRdb stores in-frame clones only, minus some. The data contain over 200,000 clones, about 84% of them singletons. Material for sequencing was PBMCs. The source is a human donor in good health.

The rearrangement links TRBV5-4 to TRBJ2-3, with 8 bases lining up with TRBD2. The CDR3 runs to 16 residues. Trimming cost V 5 bases and J 4 bases; bases outside gene matches: 12. In germline, CDR1 is SGHNT, CDR2 YYREEE (reference sequence). The CDR3 nucleotides are TGTGCCAGCAGTCCCTCTCCGGGACTAGTCCCAGATACGCAGTATTTT. Translated, it gives CASSPSPGLVPDTQYF.

The chain couples TRBV7-6 to TRBJ1-5; the match to TRBD1 covers 9 bases. In germline, CDR1 is SGHVS, CDR2 FNYEAQ. The length of the CDR3 is 17 residues. V was pared by 1 base and J by 8 bases, with 12 bases of the junction left unmatched. CDR3 in amino acids: CASSLVPSDRGLKPQHF. The CDR3 DNA sequence: TGTGCCAGCAGCTTAGTGCCCTCGGACAGGGGTTTGAAGCCCCAGCATTTT.

The chain joins TRBV19 to TRBJ2-1, with 7 bases aligning to TRBD2. This CDR3 has 13 amino acids. Trimming at V came to 6 bases and at J to 4 bases, leaving 3 bases not matched to a gene. Germline CDR1 LNHDA, CDR2 SQIVND (reference sequence). The DNA for the CDR3 is TGTGCCAGTAGGGAAGCGGGGTACAATGAGCAGTTCTTC. Translating gives CASREAGYNEQFF.

The rearrangement uses TRBV19 and TRBJ1-1; 8 bases fit TRBD1. Germline assignment: CDR1 LNHDA and CDR2 SQIVND (reference sequence). The CDR3 is 16 residues long. V was pared by 4 bases and J by 1 base, with 8 bases of the junction left unmatched. CDR3 amino acids: CASSNLRGQGNTEAFF. Here the CDR3 DNA reads TGTGCCAGTAGTAATCTTCGAGGACAGGGGAACACTGAAGCTTTCTTT.

In its sample, this clone was seen a few times. The V call is TRBV6-5, the J call TRBJ2-7; D unclear. Germline loops: CDR1 MNHEY, CDR2 SVGAGI. V was pared by 2 bases and J by 0 bases, with 11 bases between. The CDR3 loop spans 15 amino acids. The CDR3 region is CASSYTLRSSYEQYF. The DNA for the CDR3 is TGTGCCAGCAGTTACACTTTACGAAGCTCCTACGAGCAGTACTTC.

As for this clone: Other nucleotide sequences from this sample produce the same CDR3. The V gene is TRBV5-1, the J gene TRBJ2-7; 11 bases match TRBD2. Germline values: CDR1 SGHRS, CDR2 YFSETQ. With 2 bases clipped from V and 1 base from J, the junction kept 5 bases outside the gene matches. The CDR3 is made up of 16 amino acids. The CDR3: CASSLTSGRTSYEQYF. The DNA for the CDR3 is TGCGCCAGCAGCTTAACTAGCGGGAGAACTTCCTACGAGCAGTACTTC.

This rearrangement joins TRBV10-3 to TRBJ1-2, with 8 positions matching TRBD1. This CDR3 is built from 14 residues. Looked up from germline, CDR1 is ENHRY and CDR2 is SYGVKD. With 5 bases clipped from V and 4 bases from J, the junction kept 6 bases outside the gene matches. CDR3 amino acids: CAISPDRDVYGYTF. CDR3 sequence (DNA): TGTGCCATCAGTCCGGACAGGGATGTCTATGGCTACACCTTC.

CDR3 region: CASWGQAKNIQYF. CDR3 sequence (DNA): TGTGCCAGTTGGGGACAGGCCAAAAACATTCAGTACTTC. This chain connects TRBV2 to TRBJ2-4, with 7 bases matching TRBD1. The CDR3 consists of 13 residues. Germline assignment: CDR1 SNHLY and CDR2 FYNNEI. Trimming at V came to 9 bases and at J to 1 base, leaving 3 bases not matched to a gene.

Details on this clone: One end of the junction is discordant with germline, which a read error may explain. The chain is built from TRBV30 and TRBJ2-7, with D hard to call. This CDR3 spans 13 amino acids. Germline values: CDR1 GTSNPN, CDR2 SVGIG (reference sequence). CDR3 nucleotides: TGTGCCTGGAGTGTCGACACCTCCAACGAGCAGTACTTC. Translating gives CAWSVDTSNEQYF.

The CDR3 is CASSSTGGNEKLFF. The DNA for the CDR3 is TGTGCCAGCAGCTCGACAGGGGGGAATGAAAAACTGTTTTTT. The chain links TRBV5-4 to TRBJ1-4; the match to TRBD1 covers 9 bases. J was trimmed by 5 bases and V by 3 bases; bases with no gene match: 2. The CDR3 runs 14 residues. Germline V gene data show CDR1 as SGHNT and CDR2 as YYREEE (reference sequence).

The gene calls are TRBV28 and TRBJ2-7, with TRBD1 matching 9 bases. Trimming cost V 4 bases and J 2 bases; bases outside gene matches: 9. This CDR3 spans 16 amino acids. Germline V gives CDR1 MDHEN, CDR2 SYDVKM. CDR3 residues: CASSSILQGATYEQYF. The DNA of the CDR3 is TGTGCCAGCAGTTCAATCTTACAGGGGGCGACCTACGAGCAGTACTTC.

This clone was counted once. J is TRBJ1-1 and V is TRBV27; 7 bases are a match to TRBD1. Germline trimming cut 3 bases from V and 1 base from J; bases unmatched to any gene: 2. Germline V lookup: CDR1 MNHEY, CDR2 SMNVEV (reference sequence). The CDR3 has 14 amino acids. CDR3: CASSLQGGNTEAFF. The CDR3 bases are TGTGCCAGCAGTTTGCAGGGGGGGAACACTGAAGCTTTCTTT.

The V gene is TRBV27, the J gene TRBJ2-1; TRBD2 aligns across 11 bases. CDR3 length: 15 amino acids. Per the germline V gene, CDR1 is MNHEY and CDR2 is SMNVEV (reference sequence). The V and J ends lost 5 bases and 4 bases, in that order; junction bases with no gene match: 4. The CDR3 bases are TGTGCCAGCAGTCCGGGACTAGCGGATTACAATGAGCAGTTCTTC. It translates to CASSPGLADYNEQFF.

In this sample, this clone turned up once. The chain couples TRBV19 to TRBJ2-7, with D possibly being TRBD2 (6 bases). Between the trimmed V and J ends, which lost 1 base and 7 bases, there was a span of 14 bases. Germline V lookup: CDR1 LNHDA, CDR2 SQIVND (reference sequence). The CDR3 spans 14 residues. This CDR3 is CASSIGLFGGEQYF. Here the CDR3 DNA reads TGTGCCAGTAGTATAGGACTCTTCGGGGGAGAGCAGTACTTC.

This chain uses TRBV2 with TRBJ2-7; maybe TRBD1 (6 bases). CDR3 size: 11 residues. The V end was cut by 9 bases, the J end by 3 bases, with 9 bases between. Germline V CDR1 and CDR2: SNHLY, FYNNEI. The CDR3 protein is CASQGGYEQYF. As DNA, the CDR3 is TGTGCCAGTCAAGGGGGCTACGAGCAGTACTTC.

The rearrangement joins TRBV5-6 to TRBJ2-2; a weak D match, TRBD2 (6 bases). The V gene lost 2 bases and the J gene lost 6 bases, with 17 bases spanning the gap. The CDR3 is 16 amino acids. Germline V gene data show CDR1 as SGHDT and CDR2 as YYEEEE. CDR3 bases: TGTGCCAGCAGCTTCCCGGGACTGGGCGGTCCCGGGGAGCTGTTTTTT. Protein: CASSFPGLGGPGELFF.

The V and J genes are TRBV10-3 and TRBJ2-1; 13 nucleotides match TRBD2. CDR1 is ENHRY and CDR2 is SYGVKD in the germline V gene. The junction had 10 bases not matched to a gene; V was cut back by 8 bases and J by 0 bases. The CDR3 is made up of 18 amino acids. The CDR3 nucleotides are TGTGCCATCGATGACGGACTAGCGGGAGTTGGCTCCTACAATGAGCAGTTCTTC. This translates into CAIDDGLAGVGSYNEQFF.

The rearrangement links TRBV30 to TRBJ2-2; TRBD2 matches 8 bases. Germline V gives CDR1 GTSNPN, CDR2 SVGIG (reference sequence). CDR3 length equals 17 residues. The ends lost 4 bases at V and 4 bases at J; junction bases unmatched: 14. The CDR3 loop reads CAWNPPRLAWGTGELFF. The CDR3 DNA reads as TGTGCCTGGAATCCCCCCCGACTAGCGTGGGGCACCGGGGAGCTGTTTTTT. Full variable domain (remainder filled in from reference TRBV30 and TRBJ2-2): SQTIHQWPATLVQPVGSPLSLECTVEGTSNPNLYWYRQAAGRGLQLLFYSVGIGQISSEVPQNLSASRPQDRQFILSSKKLLLSDSGFYLCAWNPPRLAWGTGELFFGEGSRLTVL.

Only a few counts were recorded for this clone. The V gene is TRBV6-6, the J gene TRBJ1-3, with a tentative D call TRBD1 (5 bases). The germline V and J ends were trimmed by 2 bases and 0 bases, with 11 bases remaining between them. Germline V gene sequence: CDR1 MNHNY, CDR2 SVGAGI (reference sequence). The CDR3 length is 16 residues. CDR3 loop: CASSYGGTVSGNTIYF. CDR3 sequence (DNA): TGTGCCAGCAGTTACGGCGGGACGGTCTCTGGAAACACCATATATTTT.

The chain joins TRBV5-1 to TRBJ1-4, with a weak D call TRBD1 (5 bases). Germline loops: CDR1 SGHRS, CDR2 YFSETQ. This CDR3 is built from 14 residues. V dropped 2 bases and J dropped 8 bases, with 13 bases sitting between them. In DNA form, the CDR3 reads TGCGCCAGCAGCTTTCAGGGTCGGGGGGAAAAACTGTTTTTT. Encoded protein: CASSFQGRGEKLFF.

The chain recombines TRBV28 with TRBJ1-1, with 9 bases lining up with TRBD1. The J segment lost 4 bases and the V segment lost 2 bases, leaving 8 bases of the junction unmatched. The CDR3 totals 16 residues. Germline V CDR1 and CDR2: MDHEN, SYDVKM. The CDR3 region is CASSLLTGGLRTEAFF. In DNA form, the CDR3 reads TGTGCCAGCAGTTTACTCACAGGGGGCCTGCGCACTGAAGCTTTCTTT. The whole variable domain, filled in from reference TRBV28 and TRBJ1-1, reads DVKVTQSSRYLVKRTGEKVFLECVQDMDHENMFWYRQDPGLGLRLIYFSYDVKMKEKGDIPEGYSVSREKKERFSLILESASTNQTSMYLCASSLLTGGLRTEAFFGQGTRLTVV.

The chain combines TRBV27 with TRBJ2-5; 8 nucleotides align to TRBD1. Trimming cost V 6 bases and J 1 base; bases outside gene matches: 7. CDR1 is MNHEY, CDR2 SMNVEV, per germline (reference sequence). The length of the CDR3 is 15 residues. CDR3 in DNA: TGTGCCAGCAGCCTTATGACAGGGGCCCAAGAGACCCAGTACTTC. Protein product: CASSLMTGAQETQYF.

The chain uses TRBV12-5 and TRBJ2-3; weak D call: TRBD2 (5 bases). V lost 2 bases and J 2 bases, leaving 14 bases between the germline ends. The germline V gene has CDR1 LGHNT and CDR2 FRNRAP. CDR3 size: 16 residues. The CDR3 region has the DNA TGTGCTAGTGGTTTGAATTTACCGCGGGCCACAGATACGCAGTATTTT. Protein product: CASGLNLPRATDTQYF.

This clone was recorded once. V is TRBV28 and J is TRBJ1-1; the D is unclear. The germline V gene has CDR1 MDHEN and CDR2 SYDVKM. V lost 5 bases and J lost 1, with 14 bases in between. The CDR3 covers 15 residues. The CDR3 DNA reads as TGTGCCAGCAGTGTATCGACGGAGGGGAACACTGAAGCTTTCTTT. It translates to CASSVSTEGNTEAFF.

This clone was detected once. V usage is TRBV5-4 and J usage is TRBJ2-5; D is possibly TRBD1 (5 bases). The V gene lost 0 bases and the J gene lost 6 bases, with 15 bases spanning the gap. The CDR3 runs 15 residues. CDR1 is SGHNT, CDR2 YYREEE, per germline (reference sequence). DNA for the CDR3: TGTGCCAGCAGCTTGGGGCAAAGCAGGGAAAAGACCCAGTACTTC. This encodes CASSLGQSREKTQYF.

V usage is TRBV7-2 and J usage is TRBJ2-5, with D possibly being TRBD2 (6 bases). The germline V and J ends were trimmed by 4 bases and 0 bases, with 12 bases remaining between them. The germline V gene encodes CDR1 SGHTA and CDR2 FQGNSA. The CDR3 is made up of 15 amino acids. The CDR3 region is CASSSGTGYQETQYF. In nucleotides, the CDR3 is TGTGCCAGCAGCTCCGGGACTGGGTACCAAGAGACCCAGTACTTC.

This chain uses TRBV28 with TRBJ2-3; weak D call: TRBD2 (6 bases). The germline V gene has CDR1 MDHEN and CDR2 SYDVKM. The CDR3 sequence is 14 residues long. The V end lost 4 bases, the J end lost 5 bases, and 13 bases lay between the germline ends. The CDR3 nucleotides are TGTGCCAGCAGTTGGAGGGGTATTCAAGATACGCAGTATTTT. This gives the protein CASSWRGIQDTQYF. Full variable domain (rest looked up from reference TRBV28 and TRBJ2-3): DVKVTQSSRYLVKRTGEKVFLECVQDMDHENMFWYRQDPGLGLRLIYFSYDVKMKEKGDIPEGYSVSREKKERFSLILESASTNQTSMYLCASSWRGIQDTQYFGPGTRLTVL.

The chain uses TRBV6-5 and TRBJ2-7; TRBD2 aligns across 8 bases. There are 15 residues in the CDR3. From germline, CDR1 is MNHEY and CDR2 SVGAGI. V shed 2 bases, J shed 6 bases, and the junction held 9 bases outside the gene matches. The CDR3 DNA sequence: TGTGCCAGCAGTTACGACCCAGCGGGAGAGGCCGAGCAGTACTTC. It encodes CASSYDPAGEAEQYF.

The chain links TRBV10-3 to TRBJ2-7; 7 nucleotides agree with TRBD1. Germline trimming cut 6 bases from V and 4 bases from J; bases unmatched to any gene: 15. This CDR3 region has 16 residues. Germline V gene lookup returns CDR1 ENHRY and CDR2 SYGVKD. The CDR3 coding sequence is TGTGCCATCAGCCCGTCCGGGACAGTCCGTTTGTACGAGCAGTACTTC. Protein sequence: CAISPSGTVRLYEQYF.

The chain is built from TRBV29-1 and TRBJ2-7; the D gene is possibly TRBD2 (5 bases). The ends were cut back, 0 bases at V and 2 bases at J, with 14 bases in the middle. The CDR3 has 15 amino acids. Germline V lookup: CDR1 SQVTM, CDR2 ANQGSEA. The CDR3 loop reads CSVEEDSRAPYEQYF. The DNA of the CDR3 is TGCAGCGTTGAAGAAGACTCGCGGGCACCCTACGAGCAGTACTTC.